A single sample gave rise to the 30 T cell receptor beta chains below, sequenced in a study of identical twins. TCRdb fed the 5' RACE reads into MiXCR, producing one record per CDR3 protein. The data contain 200,000 to 250,000 distinct CDR3 sequences, 7.5% of them singletons. The sample was also reused in another study, on yellow fever vaccine responses in identical twins.

Sequencing was done on a sample of memory (CD45RO+) T cells sorted from blood. The receptor source for this set is a young woman in good health.

This clonotype was seen a few times. The junction departs from the called germline gene at one end, perhaps through a read error. This chain joins TRBV10-2 and TRBJ1-6; no definite D call. Germline CDR1 and CDR2: WSHSY and SAAADI. CDR3 length: 13 amino acids. The DNA of the CDR3 is TGCGCCAGCAGTGGGGCCAATAAGTCACCCCTCCACTTT. The encoded protein is CASSGANKSPLHF.

This clonotype was picked up many times. The chain has TRBV2 and TRBJ2-1, with 9 bases that match TRBD1. Germline CDR1 SNHLY, CDR2 FYNNEI. The trim removed 5 bases at V and 6 bases at J, leaving 8 bases unmatched. This CDR3 has 15 residues. The CDR3 here is CASSIRDREVNEQFF. CDR3 bases: TGTGCCAGCAGTATACGGGACAGGGAAGTCAATGAGCAGTTCTTC.

This clonotype has just a few counts. The V gene is TRBV5-8, the J gene TRBJ1-6, with TRBD1 matching over 9 bases. Trimming cost V 4 bases and J 8 bases; bases outside gene matches: 4. This CDR3 region has 14 residues. Per the germline V gene, CDR1 is SGHTS and CDR2 is YDEGEE. The CDR3 DNA follows: TGTGCCAGCAGCATTCGGACAGGGGATTCACCCCTCCACTTT. Its protein is CASSIRTGDSPLHF.

This clonotype was found many times. V and J are TRBV6-5 and TRBJ2-3; D perhaps matches TRBD2 (6 bases). Germline CDR1 MNHEY, CDR2 SVGAGI. V lost 3 bases and J lost 1, with 11 bases in between. The CDR3 has 15 residues. CDR3 amino acids: CASSYRDSGTDTQYF. CDR3 coding DNA: TGTGCCAGCAGTTATCGGGACTCGGGCACAGATACGCAGTATTTT.

The rearrangement links TRBV9 to TRBJ2-5; D may correspond to TRBD1 or TRBD2 (6 bases each). The germline V gene has CDR1 SGDLS and CDR2 YYNGEE. The CDR3 is 16 residues long. V lost 0 bases, J lost 1 base, and 13 bases lay in between. This CDR3 is CASSVAGGGLQETQYF. DNA of the CDR3: TGTGCCAGCAGCGTAGCCGGGGGCGGCCTCCAAGAGACCCAGTACTTC.

This clonotype has a count of ten or more. This sequence joins TRBV27 and TRBJ2-5, with 8 bases fitting TRBD2. J was trimmed by 2 bases and V by 1 base; bases with no gene match: 6. Germline values: CDR1 MNHEY, CDR2 SMNVEV (reference sequence). This CDR3 spans 16 amino acids. CDR3 in amino acids: CASSLYPAGVQETQYF. The CDR3 DNA reads TGTGCCAGCAGTTTATATCCAGCGGGGGTACAAGAGACCCAGTACTTC.

This clonotype has only a few counts. The V and J genes are TRBV20-1 and TRBJ2-3; tentatively, D is TRBD2 (5 bases). The V gene lost 1 base and the J gene lost 2 bases, with 13 bases spanning the gap. CDR3 size: 15 residues. Germline V gene data show CDR1 as DFQATT and CDR2 as SNEGSKA (reference sequence). The CDR3 loop reads CSARGLVGATDTQYF. The CDR3 region has the DNA TGCAGTGCTAGAGGTTTGGTGGGAGCCACAGATACGCAGTATTTT.

The chain links TRBV20-1 to TRBJ2-5; 8 bases align to TRBD1. CDR1 and CDR2 from the germline V gene are DFQATT and SNEGSKA (reference sequence). The length of the CDR3 is 14 residues. V shed 8 bases and J 5 bases; nucleotides not matched to a gene: 13. The CDR3 region is CSPLGRAGGETQYF. CDR3 in DNA: TGCAGTCCCCTCGGTCGGGCAGGGGGCGAGACCCAGTACTTC.

This clonotype came up many times. The J gene is TRBJ2-2, the V gene TRBV2; weak D call: TRBD1 (6 bases). The CDR3 has 14 residues. Germline values: CDR1 SNHLY, CDR2 FYNNEI. The V and J ends lost 6 bases and 7 bases respectively, with 15 bases between them. Here the CDR3 DNA reads TGTGCCAGCAGAGGGTTACAGGGAATCGGGGAGCTGTTTTTT. It translates to CASRGLQGIGELFF.

J is TRBJ2-7 and V is TRBV28; unclear D gene. The germline V and J ends were trimmed by 5 bases and 3 bases, with 8 bases remaining between them. The length of the CDR3 is 12 residues. Germline lookup yields CDR1 MDHEN and CDR2 SYDVKM. CDR3 sequence reads: CASSNPYYEQYF. Written as DNA, the CDR3 is TGTGCCAGCAGTAACCCCTACTACGAGCAGTACTTC.

In DNA form, the CDR3 reads TGCAGTGCCCAGCGGGGGGGCCCGCTAAATGAGCAGTTCTTC. Its protein product is CSAQRGGPLNEQFF. The V and J genes are TRBV20-1 and TRBJ2-1, with 10 nucleotides matching TRBD2. Trimming removed 6 bases from V and 7 bases from J; junction bases left unmatched: 9. Germline V gives CDR1 DFQATT, CDR2 SNEGSKA (reference sequence). The length of the CDR3 is 14 residues.

The V and J genes are TRBV2 and TRBJ2-7, with 7 nucleotides matching TRBD1. Trimming at V came to 3 bases and at J to 0 bases, leaving 2 bases not matched to a gene. The germline V gene encodes CDR1 SNHLY and CDR2 FYNNEI. This CDR3 contains 14 residues. The CDR3: CASSETGPSYEQYF. CDR3 sequence (DNA): TGTGCCAGCAGTGAGACAGGGCCCTCCTACGAGCAGTACTTC.

The rearrangement links TRBV28 to TRBJ1-2; the D gene is possibly TRBD1 (5 bases). Germline V gene data show CDR1 as MDHEN and CDR2 as SYDVKM. With 11 bases removed from V and 11 bases from J, the gap between germline ends came to 21 bases. CDR3 size: 12 residues. In DNA, the CDR3 is TGTGCCGAGTGCGGGACCACCCCATTATACACCTTC. Translated: CAECGTTPLYTF.

This clonotype came up many times. The chain recombines TRBV3-1 with TRBJ2-1; weak D call: TRBD2 (6 bases). The CDR3 contains 13 residues. Germline lookup yields CDR1 LGHDT and CDR2 YNNKEL (reference sequence). The V end lost 0 bases, the J end lost 10 bases, and 10 bases lay between the germline ends. The DNA for the CDR3 is TGTGCCAGCAGCCAAGATCGTGGACTAGAGCAGTTCTTC. Its translation is CASSQDRGLEQFF.

This clonotype was picked up many times. The chain combines TRBV5-1 with TRBJ1-5; possibly TRBD1 for D (6 bases). CDR1 and CDR2 from the germline V gene are SGHRS and YFSETQ. V lost 0 bases to trimming and J lost 4 bases, with 11 bases between them. This CDR3 comprises 15 residues. CDR3 sequence (DNA): TGCGCCAGCAGCTTGGAGGGGGGCAAAAATCAGCCCCAGCATTTT. Protein product: CASSLEGGKNQPQHF.

The rearrangement links TRBV24-1 to TRBJ1-2; D not certain. The CDR3 sequence is 13 residues long. CDR1 KGHDR and CDR2 SFDVKD come from the germline V gene. Trimming took off 1 base at V and 3 bases at J, with 5 bases between the two ends. The CDR3 region is CATSDLFDYGYTF. The CDR3 DNA follows: TGTGCCACCAGTGATTTATTCGACTATGGCTACACCTTC.

This clonotype was counted at least ten times. V gene TRBV9 combines with J gene TRBJ1-2, with D uncertain. The V gene's germline CDR1 is SGDLS and CDR2 YYNGEE. V was trimmed by 2 bases and J by 0 bases, leaving 8 bases between them. The CDR3 is 14 amino acids. CDR3 in DNA: TGTGCCAGCAGCGTCGCTAACGCTAACTATGGCTACACCTTC. Protein: CASSVANANYGYTF. Full variable domain (remainder filled in from reference TRBV9 and TRBJ1-2): DSGVTQTPKHLITATGQRVTLRCSPRSGDLSVYWYQQSLDQGLQFLIQYYNGEERAKGNILERFSAQQFPDLHSELNLSSLELGDSALYFCASSVANANYGYTFGSGTRLTVV.

The chain couples TRBV18 to TRBJ2-5; TRBD1 agrees at 7 bases. Germline CDR1 is KGHSH and CDR2 is LQKENI. The CDR3 loop spans 13 amino acids. V lost 6 bases to trimming and J lost 4 bases; unmatched junction nucleotides: 5. The CDR3 protein is CASSWGQTETQYF. In DNA form, the CDR3 reads TGTGCCAGCTCCTGGGGACAGACAGAGACCCAGTACTTC.

As DNA, the CDR3 is TGTGCCAGCAGCTTATATACGGGCTCTGGGGCCAACGTCCTGACTTTC. Its protein product is CASSLYTGSGANVLTF. V and J are TRBV11-2 and TRBJ2-6; D not certain. CDR1 is SGHAT, CDR2 FQNNGV, per germline. There are 16 residues in the CDR3. V was shortened by 2 bases and J by 0 bases, with 8 bases between the two germline ends.

This clonotype was recorded a few times. The chain links TRBV5-1 to TRBJ2-1; D may be TRBD2 (6 bases). Looked up from germline, CDR1 is SGHRS and CDR2 is YFSETQ. Trimming stripped 0 bases from V and 8 bases from J, with 15 bases between. The CDR3 spans 15 residues. The CDR3 is CASSLVGAGTDEQFF. CDR3 DNA sequence: TGCGCCAGCAGCTTGGTTGGGGCGGGAACGGATGAGCAGTTCTTC.

This clonotype was recorded many times. The chain employs TRBV2 and TRBJ2-7; unclear D gene. The CDR3 sequence is 14 residues long. The V and J ends lost 5 bases and 3 bases respectively, with 14 bases between them. Germline-derived CDR1 and CDR2 are SNHLY and FYNNEI. CDR3 sequence reads: CASSRDGPNYEQYF. DNA for the CDR3: TGTGCCAGCAGTAGAGACGGACCCAACTACGAGCAGTACTTC.

The chain uses TRBV28 and TRBJ2-3; a weak D match, TRBD1 (6 bases). The V and J ends lost 7 bases and 2 bases respectively, with 16 bases between them. Germline V gene data show CDR1 as MDHEN and CDR2 as SYDVKM. The CDR3 loop spans 15 amino acids. The CDR3 region is CASNPQQGTTDTQYF. The CDR3 DNA reads as TGTGCCAGCAACCCTCAACAGGGCACCACAGATACGCAGTATTTT.

This clonotype was seen at least ten times. The chain couples TRBV4-2 to TRBJ2-2; TRBD1 might be the D (6 bases). V was pared by 1 base and J by 5 bases, with 11 bases between. Germline values: CDR1 LGHNA, CDR2 YNFKEQ. This CDR3 spans 15 amino acids. The CDR3 protein is CASSQASGETGELFF. The CDR3 coding sequence is TGTGCCAGCAGCCAAGCGTCAGGGGAAACCGGGGAGCTGTTTTTT.

This chain joins TRBV6-2 or TRBV6-3 and TRBJ2-1, with TRBD2 matching over 10 bases. V was pared by 7 bases and J by 6 bases, with 9 bases of the junction left unmatched. CDR3 size: 15 residues. Per germline, CDR1 MNHEY and CDR2 SVGEGT. CDR3 protein: CASNRPGLAFNEQFF. CDR3 DNA: TGTGCCAGCAACAGGCCGGGACTAGCGTTCAATGAGCAGTTCTTC.

This clonotype was seen repeatedly, ten times or more. V and J are TRBV29-1 and TRBJ2-6; D not certain. Per the germline V gene, CDR1 is SQVTM and CDR2 is ANQGSEA. This CDR3 has 13 residues. With 3 bases removed from V and 2 bases from J, the gap between germline ends came to 5 bases. The CDR3 loop reads CSVDFPGANVLTF. In DNA, the CDR3 is TGCAGCGTTGACTTCCCTGGGGCCAACGTCCTGACTTTC.

This clonotype showed up just a few times. CDR3 bases: TGTGCCAGCAGTCTACGCATCTGGCCGCGTCAAAAAGGGGTCTCCGGGGAGCTGTTTTTT. Residues: CASSLRIWPRQKGVSGELFF. The chain joins TRBV28 to TRBJ2-2, with D possibly being TRBD1 (5 bases). V was trimmed by 5 bases and J by 6 bases, leaving 31 bases between them. CDR1 and CDR2 from the germline V gene are MDHEN and SYDVKM. This CDR3 comprises 20 residues.

The CDR3 DNA reads as TGTGCCTGGAGTGTATTTTTCACCGAAGCTTTCTTT. It is translated as CAWSVFFTEAFF. This chain links TRBV30 with TRBJ1-1, with D unresolved. Trimming stripped 0 bases from V and 8 bases from J, with 10 bases between. The CDR3 has 12 residues. Germline V lookup: CDR1 GTSNPN, CDR2 SVGIG (reference sequence). The full variable domain, with the rest looked up from reference TRBV30 and TRBJ1-1, is SQTIHQWPATLVQPVGSPLSLECTVEGTSNPNLYWYRQAAGRGLQLLFYSVGIGQISSEVPQNLSASRPQDRQFILSSKKLLLSDSGFYLCAWSVFFTEAFFGQGTRLTVV.

The rearrangement links TRBV12-3 or TRBV12-4 to TRBJ2-2; 8 nucleotides agree with TRBD1. The CDR3 spans 15 residues. Trimming at V came to 5 bases and at J to 6 bases, leaving 8 bases not matched to a gene. The CDR3 loop reads CASSPRTGFAGELFF. CDR3 bases: TGTGCCAGCAGTCCCCGGACAGGGTTCGCCGGGGAGCTGTTTTTT.

In its sample, this clonotype was seen a few times. V gene TRBV6-2 or TRBV6-3 combines with J gene TRBJ2-7, with TRBD2 as a possible D gene (6 bases). Deletions cut 2 bases from V and 3 bases from J, with 11 bases between. The CDR3 covers 14 residues. From germline, CDR1 is MNHEY and CDR2 SVGEGT. CDR3 loop: CASSYGTLYYEQYF. DNA for the CDR3: TGTGCCAGCAGTTACGGGACTCTCTACTACGAGCAGTACTTC.

This chain links TRBV5-8 with TRBJ2-7; 10 bases line up with TRBD1. V was clipped by 2 bases and J by 2 bases; unmatched bases: 4. The CDR3 spans 15 residues. CDR1 is SGHTS, CDR2 YDEGEE, per germline. CDR3 residues: CASSFPGTGAYEQYF. The CDR3 nucleotides are TGTGCCAGCAGCTTCCCCGGGACAGGGGCCTACGAGCAGTACTTC.